The source of this T cell receptor (beta chain) is a study of T cells in Graves' hyperthyroidism and ophthalmopathy. General study findings and limits: Among thyroid clonotypes expanded above 0.001, most also appeared in blood.

This clonotype has more than one count but fewer than ten. Its antigen is unidentified. The study included ophthalmopathy patients with Clinical Activity Score at least 3, NOSPECS grade at least 4 and duration under 3 months. This CDR3 contains 19 residues. Germline assignment: CDR1 MNHEY and CDR2 SVGEGT. J was trimmed by 4 bases and V by 8 bases; bases with no gene match: 21. What was amplified from RNA transcripts were TCR beta CDR3 regions. The HTBI primer set served for first-round RT-PCR of the TCR CDR3. One entry per CDR3 protein results from TCRdb running MiXCR on the multiplex PCR reads. The data hold hundreds of thousands of distinct CDR3 sequences, with more than 20% observed a single time.

Sequenced input: blood. The clonotype comes from a woman between 40 and 55 years old with Graves' ophthalmopathy. The chain couples TRBV6-2 or TRBV6-3 to TRBJ2-2; 8 bases fit TRBD2. For the CDR3, the DNA is TGTGCCAGCGTCCGATCCCTGATAAGCGGGAGTAGGGTCACCGGGGAGCTGTTTTTT. As protein: CASVRSLISGSRVTGELFF.